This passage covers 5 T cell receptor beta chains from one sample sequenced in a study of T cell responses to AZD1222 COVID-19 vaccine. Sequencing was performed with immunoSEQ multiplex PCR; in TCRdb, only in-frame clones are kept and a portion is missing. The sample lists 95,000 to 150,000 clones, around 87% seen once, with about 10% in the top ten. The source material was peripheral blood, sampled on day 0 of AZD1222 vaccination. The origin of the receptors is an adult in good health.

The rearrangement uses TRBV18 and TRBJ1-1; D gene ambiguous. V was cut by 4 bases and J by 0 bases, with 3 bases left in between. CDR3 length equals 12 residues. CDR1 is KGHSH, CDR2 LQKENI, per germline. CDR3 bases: TGTGCCAGCTCACGGCTGAACACTGAAGCTTTCTTT. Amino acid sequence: CASSRLNTEAFF.

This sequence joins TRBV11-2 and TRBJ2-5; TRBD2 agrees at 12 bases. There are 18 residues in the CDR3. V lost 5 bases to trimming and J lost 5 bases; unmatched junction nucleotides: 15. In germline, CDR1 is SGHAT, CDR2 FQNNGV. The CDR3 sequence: CASSRHRTSGARGETQYF. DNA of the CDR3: TGTGCCAGCAGCAGACATAGGACTAGCGGGGCCCGCGGGGAGACCCAGTACTTC.

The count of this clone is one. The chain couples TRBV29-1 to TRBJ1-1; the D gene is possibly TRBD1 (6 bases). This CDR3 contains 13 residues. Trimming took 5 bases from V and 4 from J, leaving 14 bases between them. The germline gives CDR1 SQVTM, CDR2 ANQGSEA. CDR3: CSVYREEGTEAFF. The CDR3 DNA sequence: TGCAGCGTTTACAGGGAGGAAGGCACTGAAGCTTTCTTT. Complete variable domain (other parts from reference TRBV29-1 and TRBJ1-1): SAVISQKPSRDICQRGTSLTIQCQVDSQVTMMFWYRQQPGQSLTLIATANQGSEATYESGFVIDKFPISRPNLTFSTLTVSNMSPEDSSIYLCSVYREEGTEAFFGQGTRLTVV.

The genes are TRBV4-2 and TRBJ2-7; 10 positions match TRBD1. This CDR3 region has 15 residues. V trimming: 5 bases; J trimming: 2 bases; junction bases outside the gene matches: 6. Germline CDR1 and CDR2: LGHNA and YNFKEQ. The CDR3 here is CASSKTGTGAYEQYF. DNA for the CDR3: TGTGCCAGCAGCAAGACCGGGACAGGGGCCTACGAGCAGTACTTC.

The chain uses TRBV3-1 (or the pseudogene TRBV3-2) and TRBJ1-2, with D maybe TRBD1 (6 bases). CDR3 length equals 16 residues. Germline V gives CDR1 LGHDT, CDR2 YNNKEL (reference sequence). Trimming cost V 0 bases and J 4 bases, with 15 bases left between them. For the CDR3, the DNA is TGTGCCAGCAGCCAAGATCAAAGGGGGGCTGTCTATGGCTACACCTTC. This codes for CASSQDQRGAVYGYTF.